The clone carrying this T cell receptor (beta chain) was counted many times. TCRdb re-analysed the PCR reads in MiXCR, keeping a single row per CDR3 protein. Of about 320,000 distinct CDR3 sequences in the sample, about a fifth were seen once. The data originate from a study of molecular identifiers for immune sequencing clone quantification. CDR1 and CDR2 (germline): GTSNPN, SVGIG (reference sequence). V shed 5 bases, J shed 6 bases, and the junction held 8 bases outside the gene matches. The CDR3 has 13 residues. The V gene is TRBV30, the J gene TRBJ2-7; 9 bases are shared with TRBD1. Sequencing input: naive CD8+ T cells from blood, with Jurkat cell RNA spiked in. Regarding subset: FACS-sorted CD8+CD4-CCR7+CD45RA+ naive T cells. The TCR sequence derives from a human donor in good health. Some libraries in this study had Jurkat cell RNA spiked in. CDR3 residues: CAWSPGTGTEQYF. CDR3 DNA sequence: TGTGCCTGGTCCCCCGGGACAGGGACCGAGCAGTACTTC.